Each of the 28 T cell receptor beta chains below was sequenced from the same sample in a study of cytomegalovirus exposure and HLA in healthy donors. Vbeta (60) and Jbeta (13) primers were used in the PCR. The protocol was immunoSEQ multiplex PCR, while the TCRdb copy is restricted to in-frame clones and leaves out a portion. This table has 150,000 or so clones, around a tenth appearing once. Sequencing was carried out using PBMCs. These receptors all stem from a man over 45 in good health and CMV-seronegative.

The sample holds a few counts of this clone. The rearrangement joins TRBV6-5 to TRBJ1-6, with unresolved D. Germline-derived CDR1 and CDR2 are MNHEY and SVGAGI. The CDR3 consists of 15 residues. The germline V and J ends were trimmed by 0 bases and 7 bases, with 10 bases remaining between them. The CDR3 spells CASSYSGDGNSPLHF. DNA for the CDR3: TGTGCCAGCAGTTACTCGGGAGACGGAAATTCACCCCTCCACTTT.

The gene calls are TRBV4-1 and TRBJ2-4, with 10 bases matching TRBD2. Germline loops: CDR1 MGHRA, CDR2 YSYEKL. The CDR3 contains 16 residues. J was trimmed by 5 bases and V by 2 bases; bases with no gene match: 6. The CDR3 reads CASSQMSGGDENIQYF. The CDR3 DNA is TGCGCCAGCAGCCAAATGAGCGGGGGGGATGAAAACATTCAGTACTTC.

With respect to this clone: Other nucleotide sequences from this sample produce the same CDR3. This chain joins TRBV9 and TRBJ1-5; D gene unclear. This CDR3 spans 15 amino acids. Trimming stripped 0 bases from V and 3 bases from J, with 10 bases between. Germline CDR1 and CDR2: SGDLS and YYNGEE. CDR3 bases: TGTGCCAGCAGCGTAGGGGGAGGCCTCAATCAGCCCCAGCATTTT. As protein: CASSVGGGLNQPQHF. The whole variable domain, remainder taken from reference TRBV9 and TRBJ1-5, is DSGVTQTPKHLITATGQRVTLRCSPRSGDLSVYWYQQSLDQGLQFLIQYYNGEERAKGNILERFSAQQFPDLHSELNLSSLELGDSALYFCASSVGGGLNQPQHFGDGTRLSIL.

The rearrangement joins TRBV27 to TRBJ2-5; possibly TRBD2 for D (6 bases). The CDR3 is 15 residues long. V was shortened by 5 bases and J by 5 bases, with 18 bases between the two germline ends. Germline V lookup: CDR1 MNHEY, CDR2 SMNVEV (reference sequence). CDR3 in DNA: TGTGCCAGCAGTGGCAACGGTCTTGGGGGGGAGACCCAGTACTTC. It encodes CASSGNGLGGETQYF.

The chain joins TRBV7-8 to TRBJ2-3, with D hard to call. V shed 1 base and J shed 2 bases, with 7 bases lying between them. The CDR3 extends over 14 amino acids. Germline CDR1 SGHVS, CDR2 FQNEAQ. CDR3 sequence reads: CASSLDRYTDTQYF. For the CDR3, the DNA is TGTGCCAGCAGCTTAGACCGGTACACAGATACGCAGTATTTT.

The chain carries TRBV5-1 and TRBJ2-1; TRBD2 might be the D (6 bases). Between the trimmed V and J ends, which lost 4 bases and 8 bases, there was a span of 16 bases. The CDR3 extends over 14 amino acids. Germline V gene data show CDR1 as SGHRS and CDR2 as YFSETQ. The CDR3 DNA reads TGCGCCAGCAGCACGGGACTCCCGCACGATGAGCAGTTCTTC. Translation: CASSTGLPHDEQFF.

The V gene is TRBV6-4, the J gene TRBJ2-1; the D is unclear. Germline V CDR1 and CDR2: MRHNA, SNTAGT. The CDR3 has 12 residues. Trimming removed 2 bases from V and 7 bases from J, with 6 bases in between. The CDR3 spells CASSDGPNEQFF. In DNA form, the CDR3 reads TGTGCCAGCAGTGACGGGCCGAATGAGCAGTTCTTC.

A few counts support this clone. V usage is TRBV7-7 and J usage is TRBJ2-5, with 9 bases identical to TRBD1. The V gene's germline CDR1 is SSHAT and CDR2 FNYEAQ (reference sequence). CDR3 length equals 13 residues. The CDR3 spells CASGRQGGETQYF. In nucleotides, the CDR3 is TGTGCTAGCGGAAGACAGGGGGGGGAGACCCAGTACTTC.

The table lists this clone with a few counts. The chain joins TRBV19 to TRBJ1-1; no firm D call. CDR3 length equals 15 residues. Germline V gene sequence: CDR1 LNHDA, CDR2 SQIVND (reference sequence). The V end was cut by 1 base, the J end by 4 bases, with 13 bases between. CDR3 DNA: TGTGCCAGTAGTATAGCGGCGCAGCCGGGCACTGAAGCTTTCTTT. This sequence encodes CASSIAAQPGTEAFF.

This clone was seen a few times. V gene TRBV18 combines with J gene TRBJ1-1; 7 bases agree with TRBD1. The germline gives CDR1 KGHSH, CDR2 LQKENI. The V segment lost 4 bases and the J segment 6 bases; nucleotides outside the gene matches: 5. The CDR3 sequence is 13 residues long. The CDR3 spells CASSLSGQSEAFF. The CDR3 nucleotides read TGTGCCAGCTCACTTTCGGGACAGTCTGAAGCTTTCTTT.

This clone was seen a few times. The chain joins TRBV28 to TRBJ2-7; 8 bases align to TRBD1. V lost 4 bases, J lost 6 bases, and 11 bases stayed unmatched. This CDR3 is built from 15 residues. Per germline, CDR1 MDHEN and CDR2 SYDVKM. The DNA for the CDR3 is TGTGCCAGCAGTTCCCCGGGACAGGCTTCTGGCGAGCAGTACTTC. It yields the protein CASSSPGQASGEQYF.

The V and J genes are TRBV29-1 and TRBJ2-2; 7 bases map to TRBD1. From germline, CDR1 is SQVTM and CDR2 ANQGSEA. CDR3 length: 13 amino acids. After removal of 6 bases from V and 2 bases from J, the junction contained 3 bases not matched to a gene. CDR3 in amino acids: CSVWTGNTGELFF. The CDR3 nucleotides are TGCAGCGTGTGGACAGGCAACACCGGGGAGCTGTTTTTT.

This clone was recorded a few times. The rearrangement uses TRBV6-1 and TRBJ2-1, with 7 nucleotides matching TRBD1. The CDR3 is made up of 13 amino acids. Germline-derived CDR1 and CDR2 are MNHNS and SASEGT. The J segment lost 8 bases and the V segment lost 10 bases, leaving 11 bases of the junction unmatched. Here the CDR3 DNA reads TGTGCCACCGGGGACAGCTACTCCTATGAGCAGTTCTTC. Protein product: CATGDSYSYEQFF.

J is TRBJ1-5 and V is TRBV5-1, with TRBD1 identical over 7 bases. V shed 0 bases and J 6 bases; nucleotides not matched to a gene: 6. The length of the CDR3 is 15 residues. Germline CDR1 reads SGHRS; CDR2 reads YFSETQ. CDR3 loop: CASSLGQGDGQPQHF. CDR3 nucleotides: TGCGCCAGCAGCTTGGGGCAGGGGGACGGTCAGCCCCAGCATTTT.

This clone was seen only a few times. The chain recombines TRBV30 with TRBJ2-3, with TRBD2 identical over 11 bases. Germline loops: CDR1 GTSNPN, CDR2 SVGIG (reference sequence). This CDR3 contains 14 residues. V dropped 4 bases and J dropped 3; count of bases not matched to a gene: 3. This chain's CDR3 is CAWNSGRGTDTQYF. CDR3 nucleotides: TGTGCCTGGAATAGCGGGAGGGGGACAGATACGCAGTATTTT.

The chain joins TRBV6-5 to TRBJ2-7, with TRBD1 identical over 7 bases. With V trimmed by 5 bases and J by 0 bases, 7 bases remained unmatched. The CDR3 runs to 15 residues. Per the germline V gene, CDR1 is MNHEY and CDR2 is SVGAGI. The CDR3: CASSLTGSLSYEQYF. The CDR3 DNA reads TGTGCCAGCAGTCTGACAGGGTCCCTCTCCTACGAGCAGTACTTC.

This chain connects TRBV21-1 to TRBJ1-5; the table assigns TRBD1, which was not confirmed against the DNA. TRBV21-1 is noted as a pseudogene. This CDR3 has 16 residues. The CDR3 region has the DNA TGTGCCAGCAGCAAAAAAAGGACGGGACAGTATCAGCCCCAGCATTTT. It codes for CASSKKRTGQYQPQHF.

Here the CDR3 reads CASSAIPTGINYGYTF. DNA of the CDR3: TGTGCCAGCAGCGCGATACCAACCGGGATTAACTATGGCTACACCTTC. The chain uses TRBV9 and TRBJ1-2; D not resolved. Germline V gene data show CDR1 as SGDLS and CDR2 as YYNGEE. CDR3 length: 16 amino acids. The ends were cut back, 3 bases at V and 1 base at J, with 16 bases in the middle.

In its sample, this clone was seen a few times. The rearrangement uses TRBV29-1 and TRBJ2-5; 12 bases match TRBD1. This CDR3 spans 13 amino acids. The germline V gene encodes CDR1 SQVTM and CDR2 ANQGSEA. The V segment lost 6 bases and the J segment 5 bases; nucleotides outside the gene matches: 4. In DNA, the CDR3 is TGCAGCGTGGGGACAGGGGGCGGGGAGACCCAGTACTTC. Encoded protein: CSVGTGGGETQYF.

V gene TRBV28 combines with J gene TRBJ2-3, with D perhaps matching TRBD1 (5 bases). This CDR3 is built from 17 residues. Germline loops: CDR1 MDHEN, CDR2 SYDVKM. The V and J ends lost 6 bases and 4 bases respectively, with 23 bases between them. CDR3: CASSPTSGNPVADTQYF. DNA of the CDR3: TGTGCCAGCAGCCCAACCTCAGGGAACCCTGTCGCAGATACGCAGTATTTT.

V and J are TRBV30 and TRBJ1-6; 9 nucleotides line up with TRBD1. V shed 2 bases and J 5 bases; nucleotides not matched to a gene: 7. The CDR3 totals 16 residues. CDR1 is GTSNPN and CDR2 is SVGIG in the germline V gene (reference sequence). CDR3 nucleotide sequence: TGTGCCTGGAGTCTACCTTGGACAGGGGATAATTCACCCCTCCACTTT. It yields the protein CAWSLPWTGDNSPLHF.

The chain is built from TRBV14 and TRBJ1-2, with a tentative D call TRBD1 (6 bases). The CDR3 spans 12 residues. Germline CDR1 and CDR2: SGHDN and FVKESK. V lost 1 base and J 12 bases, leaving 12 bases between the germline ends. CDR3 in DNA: TGTGCCAGCAGCCAAGGCTCACAGGGCCACACCTTC. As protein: CASSQGSQGHTF.

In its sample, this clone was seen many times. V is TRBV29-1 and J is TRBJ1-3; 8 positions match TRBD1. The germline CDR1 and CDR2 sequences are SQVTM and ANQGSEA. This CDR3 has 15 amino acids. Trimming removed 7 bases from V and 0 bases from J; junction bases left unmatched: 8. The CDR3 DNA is TGCAGCGCTTGGACAGGGAGAGGCTCTGGAAACACCATATATTTT. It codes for CSAWTGRGSGNTIYF.

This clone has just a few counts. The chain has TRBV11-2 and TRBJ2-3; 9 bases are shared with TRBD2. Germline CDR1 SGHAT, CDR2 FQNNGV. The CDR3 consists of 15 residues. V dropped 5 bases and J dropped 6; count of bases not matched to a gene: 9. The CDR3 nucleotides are TGTGCCAGCAGCCCAGAGCGGGGGGCCTGGGATACGCAGTATTTT. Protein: CASSPERGAWDTQYF.

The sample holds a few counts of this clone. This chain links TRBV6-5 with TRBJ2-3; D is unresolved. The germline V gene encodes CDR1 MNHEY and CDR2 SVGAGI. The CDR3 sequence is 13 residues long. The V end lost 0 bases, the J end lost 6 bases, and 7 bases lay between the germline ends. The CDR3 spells CASSYSFRDTQYF. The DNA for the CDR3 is TGTGCCAGCAGTTACTCGTTCAGGGATACGCAGTATTTT.

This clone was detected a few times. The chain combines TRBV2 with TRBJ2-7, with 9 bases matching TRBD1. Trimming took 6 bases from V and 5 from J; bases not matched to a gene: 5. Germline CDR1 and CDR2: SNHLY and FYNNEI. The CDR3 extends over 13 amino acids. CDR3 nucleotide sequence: TGTGCCAGCAGCGCGGACAGGGGACACGAGCAGTACTTC. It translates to CASSADRGHEQYF.

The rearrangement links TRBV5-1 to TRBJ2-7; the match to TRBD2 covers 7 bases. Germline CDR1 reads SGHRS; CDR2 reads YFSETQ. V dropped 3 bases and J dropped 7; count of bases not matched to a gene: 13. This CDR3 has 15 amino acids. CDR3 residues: CASSWASGLREEQYF. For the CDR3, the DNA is TGCGCCAGCAGCTGGGCTAGCGGCCTTCGGGAAGAGCAGTACTTC.

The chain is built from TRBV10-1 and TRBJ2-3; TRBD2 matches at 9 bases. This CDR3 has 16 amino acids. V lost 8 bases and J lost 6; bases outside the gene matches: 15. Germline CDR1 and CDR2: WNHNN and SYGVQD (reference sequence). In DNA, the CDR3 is TGCGCCAGCCCGCCTGGGACTAGCAGCAGTCGGGATACGCAGTATTTT. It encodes CASPPGTSSSRDTQYF.